Presented here are 29 T cell receptor beta chains from one specimen sequenced in a study of control samples from healthy donors and cancer patients. Using immunoSEQ multiplex PCR, the repertoire was profiled, and TCRdb retains in-frame clones only, with some absent. The sample records over 100,000 clones, 90% being singletons. Material for sequencing was blood. The receptors were sampled from a human donor in good health. The donor label of this sample is uncertain.

The chain recombines TRBV12-3 or TRBV12-4 with TRBJ1-1; D remains unclear. The CDR3 is 13 amino acids. Deletions cut 3 bases from V and 1 base from J, with 6 bases between. The CDR3 loop reads CASSFVRNTEAFF. The CDR3 nucleotides read TGTGCCAGCAGTTTCGTGAGGAACACTGAAGCTTTCTTT.

The chain links TRBV19 to TRBJ2-2; TRBD2 agrees at 12 bases. Germline lookup yields CDR1 LNHDA and CDR2 SQIVND (reference sequence). V gave up 5 bases and J gave up 0 bases; unmatched junction bases: 1. The CDR3 covers 16 residues. The CDR3 DNA follows: TGTGCCAGTAGTCCTAGCGGGGGGGCGAACACCGGGGAGCTGTTTTTT. Its translation is CASSPSGGANTGELFF.

Notes on this clone: One end of the junction does not line up with germline, which may come from a read error. The sample holds other DNA sequences that translate to the same CDR3. The chain employs TRBV18 and TRBJ1-3; unclear D gene. CDR1 KGHSH and CDR2 LQKENI come from the germline V gene. The CDR3 loop spans 14 amino acids. Written as DNA, the CDR3 is TGCGCCAGCTCACTGGAAGACTCTGGAAACACCATATATTTT. Amino acid sequence: CASSLEDSGNTIYF.

V usage is TRBV7-2 and J usage is TRBJ2-7; 7 positions agree with TRBD1. Unmatched junction bases numbered 6, after V lost 4 bases and J lost 3 bases. Germline V gives CDR1 SGHTA, CDR2 FQGNSA. The CDR3 is made up of 14 amino acids. The CDR3 DNA reads TGTGCCAGCAGCTCCCCGACAGGGAACTACGAGCAGTACTTC. The encoded protein is CASSSPTGNYEQYF.

The chain joins TRBV9 to TRBJ1-1; no clear D. The CDR3 is 13 amino acids. Trimming took 2 bases from V and 0 from J, leaving 5 bases between them. The germline V gene encodes CDR1 SGDLS and CDR2 YYNGEE. CDR3 coding DNA: TGTGCCAGCAGCGTCCGCATGAACACTGAAGCTTTCTTT. It yields the protein CASSVRMNTEAFF.

The CDR3 DNA reads as TGTGCCAGCAGCTTAGATGAGGAAGGGATGTTCTATAATTCACCCCTCCACTTT. It is translated as CASSLDEEGMFYNSPLHF. This chain connects TRBV11-2 to TRBJ1-6; D remains unclear. The CDR3 consists of 18 residues. The germline V and J ends were trimmed by 0 bases and 3 bases, with 15 bases remaining between them. From germline, CDR1 is SGHAT and CDR2 FQNNGV.

The V call is TRBV2, the J call TRBJ2-7; D perhaps matches TRBD2 (5 bases). The CDR3 runs to 12 residues. Germline CDR1 reads SNHLY; CDR2 reads FYNNEI. V was trimmed by 5 bases and J by 6 bases, leaving 11 bases between them. The CDR3 loop is CASSSGLLEQYF. In nucleotides, the CDR3 is TGTGCCAGCAGTTCCGGACTCCTCGAGCAGTACTTC.

The chain uses TRBV4-1 and TRBJ2-7; TRBD1 matches at 7 bases. CDR3 length equals 18 residues. The J segment lost 3 bases and the V segment lost 3 bases, leaving 17 bases of the junction unmatched. Germline CDR1 MGHRA, CDR2 YSYEKL. The CDR3 is CASSQSPVGLGQNYEQYF. In DNA, the CDR3 is TGCGCCAGCAGCCAGAGCCCCGTGGGTTTGGGACAGAACTACGAGCAGTACTTC.

V usage is TRBV30 and J usage is TRBJ1-6; D is possibly TRBD1 (6 bases). V lost 5 bases to trimming and J lost 2 bases, with 16 bases between them. Per the germline V gene, CDR1 is GTSNPN and CDR2 is SVGIG (reference sequence). This CDR3 region has 16 residues. CDR3 sequence: CAWCGGGTPYNSPLHF. CDR3 nucleotide sequence: TGTGCCTGGTGCGGGGGCGGCACCCCCTATAATTCACCCCTCCACTTT.

About this clone itself: Its ends do not fully match the called genes, so a read error is possible. The CDR3 loop reads CANSSYSYEQYF. The CDR3, as DNA: TGTGCCAACAGCTCTTACTCCTACGAGCAGTACTTC. V gene TRBV5-6 combines with J gene TRBJ2-7; D not certain. CDR1 and CDR2 (germline): SGHDT, YYEEEE. The CDR3 is made up of 12 amino acids.

This chain connects TRBV7-2 to TRBJ2-7; D is tentatively TRBD1 or TRBD2 (7 bases each). Trimming shortened V by 5 bases and J by 8 bases, and 22 bases separated the two germline ends. This CDR3 spans 15 amino acids. Germline-derived CDR1 and CDR2 are SGHTA and FQGNSA. The CDR3 DNA sequence: TGTGCCAGCAGCCAGACACGACAGGGCGGGGGCAAGCAGTACTTC. It translates to CASSQTRQGGGKQYF.

The J gene is TRBJ2-5, the V gene TRBV9; D is ambiguous. CDR1 SGDLS and CDR2 YYNGEE come from the germline V gene. The CDR3 covers 15 residues. Trimming removed 3 bases at V and 5 bases at J, with 17 bases between. The DNA for the CDR3 is TGTGCCAGCAGCGCCCTGGACGGTGGAAAGGAGACCCAGTACTTC. It codes for CASSALDGGKETQYF.

This chain uses TRBV18 with TRBJ2-2, with D possibly matching TRBD2 (6 bases). Germline V gene lookup returns CDR1 KGHSH and CDR2 LQKENI. The CDR3 contains 16 residues. V was cut by 3 bases and J by 0 bases, with 11 bases left in between. CDR3 amino acids: CASSPLGGANTGELFF. The CDR3 DNA follows: TGTGCCAGCTCACCCTTAGGAGGGGCGAACACCGGGGAGCTGTTTTTT.

V and J are TRBV28 and TRBJ1-2; D is ambiguous. V was trimmed by 1 base and J by 0 bases, leaving 9 bases between them. The CDR3 spans 15 residues. Germline-derived CDR1 and CDR2 are MDHEN and SYDVKM. In DNA form, the CDR3 reads TGTGCCAGCAGTTTATCCGACCGGCCTAACTATGGCTACACCTTC. Its protein product is CASSLSDRPNYGYTF.

The J gene is TRBJ2-4, the V gene TRBV6-5; D possibly uses TRBD1 or TRBD2 (5 bases each). Trimming stripped 10 bases from V and 10 bases from J, with 20 bases between. The CDR3 covers 13 residues. From germline, CDR1 is MNHEY and CDR2 SVGAGI. CDR3 DNA: TGTGCCACCGCTGATGAGGGGCTTGGGATTCAGTACTTC. Its protein is CATADEGLGIQYF.

This chain joins TRBV7-6 and TRBJ2-2; maybe TRBD1 (6 bases). The CDR3 is 15 amino acids. V gave up 5 bases and J gave up 6 bases, with 16 bases separating them. Germline V gene lookup returns CDR1 SGHVS and CDR2 FNYEAQ. This CDR3 is CASSHPGQKAGELFF. CDR3 nucleotide sequence: TGTGCCAGCAGCCATCCGGGACAAAAGGCCGGGGAGCTGTTTTTT.

This chain links TRBV9 with TRBJ1-1; TRBD1 matches at 11 bases. V shed 2 bases and J 1 base; nucleotides not matched to a gene: 7. This CDR3 region has 17 residues. CDR1 is SGDLS, CDR2 YYNGEE, per germline. The CDR3 bases are TGTGCCAGCAGCGTCGGGACAGGGGGTGTGAGGAACACTGAAGCTTTCTTT. It specifies CASSVGTGGVRNTEAFF.

As for this clone: The junction departs from the called germline gene at one end, perhaps through a read error. V gene TRBV19 combines with J gene TRBJ2-5; perhaps TRBD1 as D (8 bases). This CDR3 comprises 14 residues. Germline assignment: CDR1 LNHDA and CDR2 SQIVND (reference sequence). The CDR3 is CASSLDRGGETQYF. In nucleotides, the CDR3 is TGTGCCAGTAGTCTAGACAGGGGAGGGGAGACCCAGTACTTC.

The J gene is TRBJ2-3, the V gene TRBV2; 9 bases are a match to TRBD2. The CDR3 has 15 residues. In germline, CDR1 is SNHLY, CDR2 FYNNEI. V gave up 5 bases and J gave up 3 bases; unmatched junction bases: 6. Here the CDR3 DNA reads TGTGCCAGCAGTCGGACTAGCGCCGGGACAGATACGCAGTATTTT. Translation: CASSRTSAGTDTQYF.

The chain has TRBV11-2 and TRBJ1-1; D remains ambiguous. CDR1 SGHAT and CDR2 FQNNGV come from the germline V gene. The V end was cut by 7 bases, the J end by 2 bases, with 14 bases between. The CDR3 runs to 14 residues. Written as DNA, the CDR3 is TGTGCCAGCACCCCAAGTAGGTTAAACACTGAAGCTTTCTTT. Translated, it gives CASTPSRLNTEAFF.

This clone was detected only a few times. The rearrangement links TRBV30 to TRBJ2-2, with D possibly being TRBD1 (5 bases). The length of the CDR3 is 12 residues. Trimming removed 0 bases from V and 6 bases from J, with 5 bases in between. In germline, CDR1 is GTSNPN, CDR2 SVGIG (reference sequence). In DNA, the CDR3 is TGTGCCTGGAGTGTAGGGGCCGGGGAGCTGTTTTTT. This translates into CAWSVGAGELFF.

The chain joins TRBV7-2 to TRBJ1-5; D gene unclear. This CDR3 has 12 amino acids. Trimming removed 2 bases at V and 1 base at J, with 0 bases between. Germline values: CDR1 SGHTA, CDR2 FQGNSA. CDR3 protein: CASSLSNQPQHF. The CDR3 DNA reads TGTGCCAGCAGCTTAAGCAATCAGCCCCAGCATTTT.

The gene calls are TRBV5-4 and TRBJ1-6; the D gene is possibly TRBD1 (6 bases). CDR1 SGHNT and CDR2 YYREEE come from the germline V gene (reference sequence). The CDR3 loop spans 15 amino acids. V dropped 0 bases and J dropped 9 bases, with 13 bases sitting between them. CDR3 residues: CASSLEQGRTSPLHF. The DNA for the CDR3 is TGTGCCAGCAGCTTGGAGCAGGGGAGGACTTCACCCCTCCACTTT.

The V call is TRBV6-4, the J call TRBJ2-1; 8 bases line up with TRBD2. The CDR3 runs to 14 residues. With 3 bases clipped from V and 7 bases from J, the junction kept 5 bases outside the gene matches. Germline CDR1 reads MRHNA; CDR2 reads SNTAGT. This CDR3 is CASSDPGTRNEQFF. CDR3 in DNA: TGTGCCAGCAGTGATCCCGGGACTAGAAATGAGCAGTTCTTC.

This chain connects TRBV9 to TRBJ1-4; D not resolved. The CDR3 extends over 15 amino acids. CDR1 and CDR2 (germline): SGDLS, YYNGEE. The V gene lost 3 bases and the J gene lost 3 bases, with 12 bases spanning the gap. This CDR3 is CASSAQGESNEKLFF. In DNA, the CDR3 is TGTGCCAGCAGCGCCCAAGGAGAGTCTAATGAAAAACTGTTTTTT.

The chain employs TRBV27 and TRBJ1-5, with a weak D call TRBD1 (6 bases). CDR3 size: 15 residues. The ends were cut back, 0 bases at V and 4 bases at J, with 10 bases in the middle. Germline CDR1 and CDR2: MNHEY and SMNVEV (reference sequence). The CDR3, as DNA: TGTGCCAGCAGTTTATCGCTCACAGGGAATCAGCCCCAGCATTTT. Amino acid sequence: CASSLSLTGNQPQHF.

To note about this clone: This sample also contains other DNA sequences that code for the same CDR3. The rearrangement uses TRBV7-9 and TRBJ1-1; the D gene is possibly TRBD1 (5 bases). V was pared by 2 bases and J by 3 bases, with 10 bases between. This CDR3 region has 14 residues. The germline CDR1 and CDR2 sequences are SEHNR and FQNEAQ (reference sequence). The CDR3 nucleotides read TGTGCCAGCAGCTTAAGTAGGGGTTACACTGAAGCTTTCTTT. Protein product: CASSLSRGYTEAFF.

This chain links TRBV28 with TRBJ1-3; maybe TRBD1 (5 bases). The germline V gene encodes CDR1 MDHEN and CDR2 SYDVKM. This CDR3 has 13 residues. V lost 7 bases, J lost 2 bases, and 9 bases lay in between. CDR3 DNA sequence: TGTGCCAGCACCAGGGAGGCTGGAAACACCATATATTTT. It is translated as CASTREAGNTIYF.

The rearrangement links TRBV19 to TRBJ1-5; D is perhaps TRBD1 (6 bases). The germline V gene has CDR1 LNHDA and CDR2 SQIVND (reference sequence). V lost 3 bases and J 5 bases, leaving 8 bases between the germline ends. This CDR3 region has 13 residues. DNA of the CDR3: TGTGCCAGTAGTATGGACAGCCATCAGCCCCAGCATTTT. Translating gives CASSMDSHQPQHF.